This is a list of T cell receptor beta chains from one sample in a study of chemoradiotherapy in HPV16-positive cancers. The repertoire was sequenced with immunoSEQ multiplex PCR; TCRdb's copy has only in-frame clones and lacks some. The profile shows fewer than 6,000 clones, 80% to 95% of them singletons. The sequenced sample was blood, obtained from a patient who underwent chemoradiotherapy. The receptors were gathered from a human donor with HPV-associated anogenital cancer. Each CDR3 is given with its conserved first and last residue. Clone size is not always given. Where it is, it says once, few, many or a class for expanded clones.

size | J | V | CDR3
NA | TRBJ1-2 | TRBV29-1 | CSVYLIGYTF
NA | TRBJ1-3 | TRBV7-6 | CASSFPASGNTIYF
few | TRBJ1-5 | TRBV7-9 | CASSLGQYSNQPQHF
NA | TRBJ2-1 | TRBV14 | CASSRYRGRDEQFF
NA | TRBJ1-1 | TRBV29-1 | CSVKHSPEAFF
NA | TRBJ1-2 | TRBV7-9 | CASSLVGDRANYGYTF
NA | TRBJ2-1 | TRBV5-5 | CASSPGGGRFDEQFF
NA | TRBJ2-1 | TRBV11-3 | CASSLGVVPGGDNEQFF
NA | TRBJ1-2 | TRBV7-9 | CASSLVSQGNGYTF
NA | TRBJ1-1 | TRBV5-1 | CASSLGGSGNTEAFF
NA | TRBJ2-7 | TRBV5-4 | CASSLAGGPFEQYF
NA | TRBJ1-1 | TRBV5-4 | CASSRSQGQLNTEAFF
NA | TRBJ1-1 | TRBV9 | CASGSLSMNTEAFF
NA | TRBJ1-3 | TRBV28 | CASPTHRNRVSGNTIYF
NA | TRBJ1-4 | TRBV6-1 | CASSEGDRDEKLFF
NA | TRBJ1-4 | TRBV9 | CASSVGHATNEKLFF
NA | TRBJ2-1 | TRBV7-2 | CASSLDSDHEQFF
NA | TRBJ2-1 | TRBV19 | CASSIGWGSSYNEQFF
NA | TRBJ2-3 | TRBV7-2 | CASSLAGGLSDTQYF
NA | TRBJ1-1 | TRBV6-1 | CASSSDRGLTEAFF
NA | TRBJ2-1 | TRBV5-1 | CASSWGLAGYNEQFF
NA | TRBJ1-4 | TRBV5-6 | CASSYQGGLFF
few | TRBJ2-7 | TRBV5-4 | CASSGEGNYEQYF
NA | TRBJ1-5 | TRBV2 | CASRAGPKYYSNQPQHF
NA | TRBJ2-7 | TRBV7-2 | CASSLGQRGPYEQYF
NA | TRBJ2-1 | TRBV13 | CASAVARGWYNEQFF
NA | TRBJ2-7 | TRBV5-1 | CASSLGRGSSYEQYF
NA | TRBJ2-3 | TRBV7-6 | CASSLQWTSGGTQYF
NA | TRBJ2-7 | TRBV7-8 | CASSFTGTGEQYF
NA | TRBJ2-1 | TRBV5-6 | CASIPSPDSTLSEQFF
NA | TRBJ2-3 | TRBV4-2 | CASSQGDRVGYTQYF
NA | TRBJ1-6 | TRBV15 | CATSRVMGNNSPLHF
NA | TRBJ1-2 | TRBV5-6 | CASSLDRELTF
NA | TRBJ2-7 | TRBV6-5 | CASSAGTSNRREYF
NA | TRBJ1-4 | TRBV28 | CASRVGSYRGQREKLFF
NA | TRBJ2-7 | TRBV2 | CASSYGGAGYEQYF
NA | TRBJ2-1 | TRBV19 | CASGDSYNEQFF
NA | TRBJ2-1 | TRBV28 | CASSLSFEQFF
NA | TRBJ2-5 | TRBV6-7 | CASSYSIGWTSAHHPQETQYF
NA | TRBJ2-7 | TRBV6-1 | CASSLITGGYEQYF
once | TRBJ2-5 | TRBV19 | CASSIGGTTGETQYF
NA | TRBJ2-2 | TRBV5-1 | CASSKGLAAGELFF
once | TRBJ2-1 | TRBV6-1 | CASSGNAENEQFF
NA | TRBJ2-2 | TRBV7-9 | CASKTDRHTGELFF
NA | TRBJ2-1 | TRBV19 | CASSAQAYDRGLNNEQFF
NA | TRBJ2-7 | TRBV4-3 | CASSQRESYEQYF
NA | TRBJ2-3 | TRBV5-1 | CASSLWGGDSTDTQYF
NA | TRBJ2-2 | TRBV4-3 | CASSQDSRGNTGELFF
NA | TRBJ2-1 | TRBV11-2 | CASSLGFMSGGRSYNEQFF
NA | TRBJ2-5 | TRBV11-2 | CASSLVGGAEETQYF
NA | TRBJ1-6 | TRBV27 | CASSFSYNSPLHF
few | TRBJ1-6 | TRBV7-9 | CASSQTGGAWRNSPLHF
once | TRBJ2-3 | TRBV7-9 | CASRSIRGHPTDTQYF
NA | TRBJ2-2 | TRBV19 | CASRTGTVNTGELFF
NA | TRBJ1-6 | TRBV19 | CASSIPQGANSPLHF
NA | TRBJ2-5 | TRBV7-9 | CASSLAKEETQYF
NA | TRBJ1-4 | TRBV7-2 | CASSLGGSNEKLFF